This T cell receptor (beta chain) was found in a study of graft-versus-host responses after intestinal transplantation. About the study: For two to four years after anti-thymocyte globulin induction, all recipients took tacrolimus and steroids. Notes on the study in general: Some patients had graft-donor T cell macrochimerism, and their allografts showed high graft-versus-host to host-versus-graft clonal ratios. In recipient marrow, GvH clones were found, and some appeared first in ileum or blood.

To note about this clone: Its matching antigen is unknown. In the same sample, other DNA sequences code for this CDR3.

Produced via immunoSEQ multiplex PCR; TCRdb's table is partial and in-frame only. This sample carries 90,000 to 95,000 clones, around nine tenths of them seen once, and the ten largest clones take roughly 6%. The junction had 0 bases not matched to a gene; V was cut back by 2 bases and J by 3 bases. The CDR3 covers 14 residues. The germline gives CDR1 MNHEY, CDR2 SVGAGI. The sequencing here drew on unstimulated CD8+ T cells sorted from spleen or lymph node cells, taken before intestinal transplant. This TCR was recovered from a human donor who received an intestinal transplant. The chain joins TRBV6-5 to TRBJ2-1; 8 nucleotides align to TRBD2. DNA of the CDR3: TGTGCCAGCAGTTACGGGACTAGCTACAATGAGCAGTTCTTC. This sequence encodes CASSYGTSYNEQFF.